The 9 T cell receptor beta chains given below trace back to one sample, sequenced in a study of T-cell memory formation after mild COVID-19. TCRdb reprocessed the 5' RACE reads with MiXCR, giving one entry per CDR3 protein. The table shows about 430,000 distinct CDR3 sequences, with roughly 18% occurring only once. The sequencing sample was made of PBMCs or a T cell subset sorted from them (not recorded which). Receptor source: a man aged 18 to 30 who had mild COVID-19 (a few samples of this study predate the infection). Cell type and time point are not known.

The rearrangement joins TRBV3-2 to TRBJ2-7; the D call in the table, TRBD1, was not verified against the DNA. TRBV3-2 is listed as a pseudogene. The CDR3 consists of 18 residues. The CDR3 sequence: CASSQNVPGFDVEYEQYV. The CDR3, as DNA: TGTGCCAGCAGCCAAAACGTACCGGGGTTCGACGTAGAGTACGAGCAGTACGTC.

This clonotype was found a few times. The V gene is TRBV5-1, the J gene TRBJ1-4, with a possible D match to TRBD1 (5 bases). Trimming removed 3 bases from V and 8 bases from J, with 20 bases in between. Germline V CDR1 and CDR2: SGHRS, YFSETQ. This CDR3 comprises 16 residues. The CDR3 is CASSSILTAPREKLFF. In DNA form, the CDR3 reads TGCGCCAGCAGCTCCATACTGACAGCGCCTAGAGAAAAACTGTTTTTT.

This clonotype appeared a few times. The chain joins TRBV5-1 to TRBJ2-7; the D gene could be TRBD1 or TRBD2 (6 bases each). CDR1 is SGHRS and CDR2 is YFSETQ in the germline V gene. The V end was cut by 0 bases, the J end by 3 bases, with 13 bases between. The CDR3 loop spans 15 amino acids. CDR3 region: CASSLVEGGVYEQYF. CDR3 DNA: TGCGCCAGCAGCTTGGTGGAGGGGGGCGTCTACGAGCAGTACTTC.

The CDR3 loop reads CASSFGSSGGTDTQYF. The CDR3 region has the DNA TGCGCCAGCAGCTTCGGGTCTAGCGGGGGGACAGATACGCAGTATTTT. The V call is TRBV5-1, the J call TRBJ2-3; 11 nucleotides agree with TRBD2. This CDR3 contains 16 residues. V lost 2 bases and J lost 3; bases outside the gene matches: 5. From germline, CDR1 is SGHRS and CDR2 YFSETQ.

A few counts support this clonotype. The genes are TRBV7-8 and TRBJ1-1, with unresolved D. The germline gives CDR1 SGHVS, CDR2 FQNEAQ. The length of the CDR3 is 14 residues. V lost 7 bases and J lost 4, with 16 bases in between. CDR3 loop: CASNTKVSGTEAFF. The CDR3 coding sequence is TGTGCCAGCAATACCAAGGTGTCGGGCACTGAAGCTTTCTTT.

The V call is TRBV7-2, the J call TRBJ2-1; tentatively, D is TRBD1 (6 bases). V was trimmed by 5 bases and J by 0 bases, leaving 17 bases between them. The length of the CDR3 is 17 residues. The germline CDR1 and CDR2 sequences are SGHTA and FQGNSA. Here the CDR3 reads CASSPRPRGDSYNEQFF. The CDR3 DNA sequence: TGTGCCAGCAGCCCCCGCCCCAGGGGCGACTCCTACAATGAGCAGTTCTTC.

This clonotype was observed a few times. J is TRBJ2-2 and V is TRBV5-1; 9 bases align to TRBD2. V dropped 4 bases and J dropped 3; count of bases not matched to a gene: 4. The CDR3 contains 15 residues. Germline CDR1 is SGHRS and CDR2 is YFSETQ. The CDR3 nucleotides read TGCGCCAGCAGCAAAGGCGGGGGGGACACCGGGGAGCTGTTTTTT. It encodes CASSKGGGDTGELFF. Complete variable domain (other parts from reference TRBV5-1 and TRBJ2-2): KAGVTQTPRYLIKTRGQQVTLSCSPISGHRSVSWYQQTPGQGLQFLFEYFSETQRNKGNFPGRFSGRQFSNSRSEMNVSTLELGDSALYLCASSKGGGDTGELFFGEGSRLTVL.

The chain employs TRBV6-1 and TRBJ2-1; D might be TRBD2 (5 bases). This CDR3 is built from 15 residues. With 1 base removed from V and 1 base from J, the gap between germline ends came to 8 bases. The V gene's germline CDR1 is MNHNS and CDR2 SASEGT. This CDR3 reads CASSEGTLSYNEQFF. In DNA form, the CDR3 reads TGTGCCAGCAGTGAAGGGACTTTATCCTACAATGAGCAGTTCTTC.

This clonotype has more than one count but fewer than ten. This chain connects TRBV6-5 to TRBJ1-1, with 10 bases lining up with TRBD1. The CDR3 consists of 15 residues. With V trimmed by 5 bases and J by 7 bases, 10 bases remained unmatched. Per germline, CDR1 MNHEY and CDR2 SVGAGI. Here the CDR3 DNA reads TGTGCCAGCAGTGCCTTAGGGACAGGGGTCTTTGAAGCTTTCTTT. This codes for CASSALGTGVFEAFF.